Reported below is one T cell receptor beta chain. The record originates from a study of T cells in Graves' hyperthyroidism and ophthalmopathy. Study as a whole: It was at initial diagnosis, before any treatment, that peripheral blood was collected.

Regions amplified from RNA transcripts were the TCR beta CDR3 regions. HTBI primers drove first-round RT-PCR of the TCR CDR3. TCRdb reprocessed the multiplex PCR reads with MiXCR, giving one entry per CDR3 protein. Seen here are roughly 840,000 distinct CDR3 sequences, about two fifths observed once, and the top ten hold approximately 10%. With a duration under 2 months, the hyperthyroidism was newly diagnosed in patients aged 18 to 65. The study excluded patients with uncontrolled infection, other autoimmune disease, pregnancy or lactation. PBMCs stemmed from less than 13 ml fresh peripheral blood. Germline values: CDR1 SGHTA, CDR2 FQGNSA. This CDR3 is built from 16 residues. Between the trimmed V and J ends, which lost 5 bases and 0 bases, there was a span of 14 bases.

The gene calls are TRBV7-2 and TRBJ1-5; TRBD1 is a possible D gene (5 bases). Sequenced sample: blood. This clonotype originated in a man between 18 and 29 years old with Graves' hyperthyroidism. CDR3: CASSLGPVTSNQPQHF. For the CDR3, the DNA is TGTGCCAGCAGCCTGGGACCGGTGACTAGCAATCAGCCCCAGCATTTT.